Given below is one TCR beta chain in context. The antigen remains undetermined. The record originates from a study of OX40 agonist ivuxolimab in advanced cancers. Study-level findings and limits: At doses 0.1 to 3.0 mg/kg, CD4+ and CD8+ clones expanded.

Libraries were prepared by immunoSEQ multiplex PCR; TCRdb keeps only in-frame clonotypes and omits some of them. The table lists more than 75,000 clones, roughly nine tenths of them singletons. Germline V CDR1 and CDR2: SGHTA, FQGNSA. Trimming took 8 bases from V and 5 from J, leaving 7 bases between them. The CDR3 is 11 amino acids. Patients were ruled out by autoimmune disease history or systemic immunosuppression. Samples of blood were obtained at baseline, on cycle 4 day 1, and on cycle 7 day 1. The receptor comes from an adult with an advanced solid tumor such as melanoma, head and neck, liver or kidney cancer. The sample was CD4+ or CD8+ T cells sorted from blood, taken in a trial of the OX40 agonist ivuxolimab. The rearrangement joins TRBV7-2 to TRBJ2-1; D is ambiguous. CDR3 region: CASGSNNEQFF. CDR3 DNA: TGTGCCAGCGGTTCGAACAATGAGCAGTTCTTC.